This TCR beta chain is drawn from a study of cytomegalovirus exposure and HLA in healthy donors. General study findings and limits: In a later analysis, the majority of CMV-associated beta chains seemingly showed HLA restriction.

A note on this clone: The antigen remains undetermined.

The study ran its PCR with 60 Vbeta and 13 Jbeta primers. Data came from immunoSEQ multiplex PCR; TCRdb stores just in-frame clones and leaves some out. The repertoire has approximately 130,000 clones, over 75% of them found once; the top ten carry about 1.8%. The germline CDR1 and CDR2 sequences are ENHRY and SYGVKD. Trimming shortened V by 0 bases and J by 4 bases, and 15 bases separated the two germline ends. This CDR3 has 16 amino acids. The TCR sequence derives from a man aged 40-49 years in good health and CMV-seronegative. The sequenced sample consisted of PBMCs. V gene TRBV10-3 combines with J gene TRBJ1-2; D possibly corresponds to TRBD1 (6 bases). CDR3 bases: TGTGCCATCAGTGAGTCGATCGCACAGGGTGGCTATGGCTACACCTTC. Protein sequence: CAISESIAQGGYGYTF.